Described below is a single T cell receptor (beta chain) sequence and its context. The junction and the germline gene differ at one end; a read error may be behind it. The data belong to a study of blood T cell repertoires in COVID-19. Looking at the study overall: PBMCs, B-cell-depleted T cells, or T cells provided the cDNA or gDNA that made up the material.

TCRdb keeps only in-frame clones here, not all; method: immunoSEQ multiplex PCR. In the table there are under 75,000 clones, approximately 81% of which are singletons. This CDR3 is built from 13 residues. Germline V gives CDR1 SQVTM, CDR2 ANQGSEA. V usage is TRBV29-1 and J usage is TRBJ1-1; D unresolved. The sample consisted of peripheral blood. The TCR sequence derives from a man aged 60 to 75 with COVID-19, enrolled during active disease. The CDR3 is CSVEVTENTEAFF. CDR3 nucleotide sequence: TGCAGCGTCGAAGTCACAGAGAACACTGAAGCTTTCTTT.